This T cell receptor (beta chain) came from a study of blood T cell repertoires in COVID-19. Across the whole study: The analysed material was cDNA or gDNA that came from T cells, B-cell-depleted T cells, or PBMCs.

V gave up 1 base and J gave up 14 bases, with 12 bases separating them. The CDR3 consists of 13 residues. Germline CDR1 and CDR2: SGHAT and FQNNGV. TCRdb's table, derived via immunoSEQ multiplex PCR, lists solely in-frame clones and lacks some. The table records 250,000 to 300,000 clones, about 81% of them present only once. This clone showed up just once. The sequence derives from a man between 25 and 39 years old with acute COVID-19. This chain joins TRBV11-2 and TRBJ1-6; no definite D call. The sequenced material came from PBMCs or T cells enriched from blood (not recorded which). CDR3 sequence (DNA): TGTGCCAGCAGCTTAGGTCCGAAATTAGCCCTCCACTTT. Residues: CASSLGPKLALHF.